This TCR beta chain comes out of a study of breast tumors, draining lymph nodes, adjacent tissues. General study results and limits: Tumor TCR diversity was below lymph nodes but above nontumor tissue. Most tumor T cells seemingly derive from lymph node, then expand in tumor. Luminal-like breast cancer showed significantly higher tumor–nontumor repertoire similarity than basal-like.

Samples came from axillary lymph nodes draining the breast cancer. TCRdb re-analysed the multiplex PCR reads in MiXCR, keeping a single row per CDR3 protein. The sample has under 150,000 distinct CDR3 sequences; about 20% are singletons. Unmatched junction bases numbered 7, after V lost 3 bases and J lost 6 bases. The length of the CDR3 is 16 residues. Germline V gives CDR1 SGHVS, CDR2 FNYEAQ. Of note for this clonotype: The antigen remains undetermined. One base away lies a much larger clone, so this may be a sequencing read error.

Specimen: axillary lymph node tissue. V usage is TRBV7-6 and J usage is TRBJ2-2, with 10 nucleotides matching TRBD1. The sequence came from a female donor with breast cancer. Some clones in this sample may be carry-over from other donors' samples. The CDR3 here is CASSFPRTGGAGELFF. In DNA form, the CDR3 reads TGTGCCAGCAGCTTCCCCCGGACAGGGGGTGCCGGGGAGCTGTTTTTT.